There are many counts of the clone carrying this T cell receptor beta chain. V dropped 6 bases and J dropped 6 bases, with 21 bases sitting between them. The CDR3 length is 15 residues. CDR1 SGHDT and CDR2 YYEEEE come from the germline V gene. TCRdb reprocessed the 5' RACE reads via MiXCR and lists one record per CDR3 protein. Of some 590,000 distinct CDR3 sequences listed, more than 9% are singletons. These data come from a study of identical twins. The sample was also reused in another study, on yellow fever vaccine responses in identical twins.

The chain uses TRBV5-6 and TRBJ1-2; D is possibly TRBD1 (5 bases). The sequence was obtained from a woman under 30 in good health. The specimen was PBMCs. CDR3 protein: CASTYPGTALNGYTF. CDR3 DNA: TGTGCCAGCACCTACCCTGGGACGGCGTTGAATGGCTACACCTTC. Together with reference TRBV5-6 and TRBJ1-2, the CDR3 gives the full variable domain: DAGVTQSPTHLIKTRGQQVTLRCSPKSGHDTVSWYQQALGQGPQFIFQYYEEEERQRGNFPDRFSGHQFPNYSSELNVNALLLGDSALYLCASTYPGTALNGYTFGSGTRLTVV.